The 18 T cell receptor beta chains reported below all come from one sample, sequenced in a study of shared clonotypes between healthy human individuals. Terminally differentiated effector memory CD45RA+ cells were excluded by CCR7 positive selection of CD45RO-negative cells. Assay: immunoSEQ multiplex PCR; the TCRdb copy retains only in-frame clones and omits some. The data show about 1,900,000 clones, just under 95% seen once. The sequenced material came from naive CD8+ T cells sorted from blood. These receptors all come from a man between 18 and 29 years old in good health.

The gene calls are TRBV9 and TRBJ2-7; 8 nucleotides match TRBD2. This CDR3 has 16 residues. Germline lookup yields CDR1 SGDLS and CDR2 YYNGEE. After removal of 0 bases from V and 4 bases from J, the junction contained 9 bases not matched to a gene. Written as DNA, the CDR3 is TGTGCCAGCAGCGTAGCTGAGGCGGGGGGACAATACGAGCAGTACTTC. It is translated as CASSVAEAGGQYEQYF. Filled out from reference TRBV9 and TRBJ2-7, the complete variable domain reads DSGVTQTPKHLITATGQRVTLRCSPRSGDLSVYWYQQSLDQGLQFLIQYYNGEERAKGNILERFSAQQFPDLHSELNLSSLELGDSALYFCASSVAEAGGQYEQYFGPGTRLTVT.

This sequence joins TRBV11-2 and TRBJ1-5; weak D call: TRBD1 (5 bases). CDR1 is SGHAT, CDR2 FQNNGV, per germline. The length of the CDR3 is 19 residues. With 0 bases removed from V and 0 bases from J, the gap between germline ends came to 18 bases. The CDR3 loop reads CASSLDLRGSYPSNQPQHF. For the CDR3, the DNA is TGTGCCAGCAGCTTAGATCTTAGGGGCAGCTATCCTAGCAATCAGCCCCAGCATTTT.

The CDR3 nucleotides are TGTGCCAGCAGCAAGTCAGATACGCAGTATTTT. It yields the protein CASSKSDTQYF. The chain has TRBV6-5 and TRBJ2-3, with D unresolved. This CDR3 contains 11 residues. CDR1 is MNHEY and CDR2 is SVGAGI in the germline V gene. Trimming removed 6 bases at V and 4 bases at J, with 5 bases between.

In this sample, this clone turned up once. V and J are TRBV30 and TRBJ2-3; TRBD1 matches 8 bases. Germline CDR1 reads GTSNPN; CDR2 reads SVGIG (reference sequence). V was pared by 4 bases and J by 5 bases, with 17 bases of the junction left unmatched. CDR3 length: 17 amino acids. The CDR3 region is CAWTPRVLGQVGDTQYF. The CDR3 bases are TGTGCCTGGACCCCCCGGGTGTTGGGACAGGTGGGAGATACGCAGTATTTT.

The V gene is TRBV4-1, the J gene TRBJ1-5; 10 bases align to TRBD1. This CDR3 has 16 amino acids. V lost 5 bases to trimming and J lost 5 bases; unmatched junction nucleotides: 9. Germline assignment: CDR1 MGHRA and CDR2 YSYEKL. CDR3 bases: TGCGCCAGCAGCATTCGCCCGGGGACAGGGGATCAGCCCCAGCATTTT. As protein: CASSIRPGTGDQPQHF.

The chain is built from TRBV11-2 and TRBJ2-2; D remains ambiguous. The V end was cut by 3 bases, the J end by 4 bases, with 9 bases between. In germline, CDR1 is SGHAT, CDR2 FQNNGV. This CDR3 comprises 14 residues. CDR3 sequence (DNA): TGTGCCAGCAGCTTTAACCCCTCCACCGGGGAGCTGTTTTTT. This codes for CASSFNPSTGELFF.

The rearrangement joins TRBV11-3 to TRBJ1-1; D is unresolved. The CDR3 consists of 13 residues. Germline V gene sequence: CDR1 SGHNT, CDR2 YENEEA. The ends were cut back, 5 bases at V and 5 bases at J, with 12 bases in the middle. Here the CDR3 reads CASSLGELTEAFF. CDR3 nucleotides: TGTGCCAGCAGCCTAGGAGAGTTAACTGAAGCTTTCTTT.

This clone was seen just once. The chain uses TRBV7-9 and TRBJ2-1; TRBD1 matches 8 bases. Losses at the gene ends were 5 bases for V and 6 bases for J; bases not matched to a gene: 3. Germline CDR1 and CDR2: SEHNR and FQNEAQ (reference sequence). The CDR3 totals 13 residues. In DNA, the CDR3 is TGTGCCAGCAGCGCTGGACAGGGCAATGAGCAGTTCTTC. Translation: CASSAGQGNEQFF.

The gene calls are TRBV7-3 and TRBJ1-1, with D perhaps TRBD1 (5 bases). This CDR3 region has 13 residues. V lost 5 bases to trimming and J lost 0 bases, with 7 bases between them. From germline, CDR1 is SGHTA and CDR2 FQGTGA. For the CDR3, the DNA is TGTGCCAGCAGCGCAGGGATGAACACTGAAGCTTTCTTT. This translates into CASSAGMNTEAFF.

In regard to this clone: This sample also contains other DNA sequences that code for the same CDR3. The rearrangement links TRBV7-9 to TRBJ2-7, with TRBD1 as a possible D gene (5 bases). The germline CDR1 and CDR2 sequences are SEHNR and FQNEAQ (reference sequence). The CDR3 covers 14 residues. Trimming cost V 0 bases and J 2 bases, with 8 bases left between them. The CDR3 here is CASSLADSPYEQYF. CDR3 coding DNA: TGTGCCAGCAGCTTAGCCGACAGCCCCTACGAGCAGTACTTC.

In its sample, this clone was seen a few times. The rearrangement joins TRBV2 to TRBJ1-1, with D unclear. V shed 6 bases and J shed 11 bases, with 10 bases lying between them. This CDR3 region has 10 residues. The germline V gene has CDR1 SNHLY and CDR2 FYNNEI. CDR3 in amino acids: CASSGPGAFF. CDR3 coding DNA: TGTGCCAGCAGCGGACCGGGGGCTTTCTTT.

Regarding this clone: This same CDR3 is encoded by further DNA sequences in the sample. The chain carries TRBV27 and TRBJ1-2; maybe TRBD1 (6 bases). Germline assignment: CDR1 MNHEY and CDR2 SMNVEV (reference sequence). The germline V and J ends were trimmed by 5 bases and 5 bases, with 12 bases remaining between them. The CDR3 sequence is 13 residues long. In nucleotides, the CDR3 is TGTGCCAGCAGTCCGGGGGCTGGGTATGGCTACACCTTC. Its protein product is CASSPGAGYGYTF.

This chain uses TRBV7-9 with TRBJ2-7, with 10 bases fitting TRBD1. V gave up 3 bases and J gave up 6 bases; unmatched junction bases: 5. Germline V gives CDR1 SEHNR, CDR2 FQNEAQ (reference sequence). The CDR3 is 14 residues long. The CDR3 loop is CASSFGGTGVEQYF. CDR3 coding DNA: TGTGCCAGCAGCTTTGGGGGGACAGGGGTCGAGCAGTACTTC.

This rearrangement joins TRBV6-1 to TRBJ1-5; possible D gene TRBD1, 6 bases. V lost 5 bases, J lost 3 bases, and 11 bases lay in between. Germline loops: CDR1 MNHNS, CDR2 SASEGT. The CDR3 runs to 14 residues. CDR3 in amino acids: CASSPRGHNQPQHF. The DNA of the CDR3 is TGTGCCAGCAGTCCCAGGGGCCACAATCAGCCCCAGCATTTT.

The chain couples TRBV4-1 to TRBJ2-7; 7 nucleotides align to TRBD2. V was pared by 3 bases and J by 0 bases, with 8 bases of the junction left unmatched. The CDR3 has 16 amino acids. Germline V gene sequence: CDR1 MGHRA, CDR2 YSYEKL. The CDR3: CASSHSQAGSSYEQYF. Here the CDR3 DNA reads TGCGCCAGCAGCCACTCACAAGCGGGGAGCTCCTACGAGCAGTACTTC.

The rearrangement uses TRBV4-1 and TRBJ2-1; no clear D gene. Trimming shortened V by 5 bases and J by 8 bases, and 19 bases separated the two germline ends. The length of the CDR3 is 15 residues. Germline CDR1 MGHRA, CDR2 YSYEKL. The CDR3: CASSAGRTVGDEQFF. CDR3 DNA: TGCGCCAGCAGCGCAGGACGTACTGTAGGCGATGAGCAGTTCTTC.

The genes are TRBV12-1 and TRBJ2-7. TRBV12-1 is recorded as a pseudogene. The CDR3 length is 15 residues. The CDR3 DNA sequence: TGTGCCAGCAGCTTTGCGCCGGGACGGATCTACGAGCAGTACTTC. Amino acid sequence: CASSFAPGRIYEQYF.

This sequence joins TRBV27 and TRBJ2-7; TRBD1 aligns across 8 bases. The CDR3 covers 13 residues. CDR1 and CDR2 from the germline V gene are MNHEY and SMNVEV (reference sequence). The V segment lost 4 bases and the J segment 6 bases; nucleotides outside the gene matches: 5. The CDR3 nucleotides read TGTGCCAGCAGTTCGACAGGGGAGCGCGAGCAGTACTTC. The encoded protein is CASSSTGEREQYF.